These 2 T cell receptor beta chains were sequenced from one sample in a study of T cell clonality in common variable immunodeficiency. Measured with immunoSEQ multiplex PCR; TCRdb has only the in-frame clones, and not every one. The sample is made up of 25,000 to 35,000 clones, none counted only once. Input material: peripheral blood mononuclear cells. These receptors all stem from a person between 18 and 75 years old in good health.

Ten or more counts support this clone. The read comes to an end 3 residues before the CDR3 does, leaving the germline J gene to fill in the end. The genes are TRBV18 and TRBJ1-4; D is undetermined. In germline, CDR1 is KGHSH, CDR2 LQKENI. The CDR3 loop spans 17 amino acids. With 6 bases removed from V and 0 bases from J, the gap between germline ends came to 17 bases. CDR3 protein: CASSPLEQPATNEKLFF. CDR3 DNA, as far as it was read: TGTGCCAGCTCGCCTCTAGAACAACCTGCAACTAATGAAAAA. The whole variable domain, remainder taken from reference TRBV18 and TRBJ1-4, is NAGVMQNPRHLVRRRGQEARLRCSPMKGHSHVYWYRQLPEEGLKFMVYLQKENIIDESGMPKERFSAEFPKEGPSILRIQQVVRGDSAAYFCASSPLEQPATNEKLFFGSGTQLSVL.

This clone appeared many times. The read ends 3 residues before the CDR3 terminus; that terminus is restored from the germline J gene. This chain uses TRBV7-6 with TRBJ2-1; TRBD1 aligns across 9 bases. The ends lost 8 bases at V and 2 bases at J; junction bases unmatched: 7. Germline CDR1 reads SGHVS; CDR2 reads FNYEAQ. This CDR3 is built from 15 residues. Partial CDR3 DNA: TGTGCCAGCGGTATTGGGACAGGGCCCTACAATGAG. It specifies CASGIGTGPYNE. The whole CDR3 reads CASGIGTGPYNEQFF.